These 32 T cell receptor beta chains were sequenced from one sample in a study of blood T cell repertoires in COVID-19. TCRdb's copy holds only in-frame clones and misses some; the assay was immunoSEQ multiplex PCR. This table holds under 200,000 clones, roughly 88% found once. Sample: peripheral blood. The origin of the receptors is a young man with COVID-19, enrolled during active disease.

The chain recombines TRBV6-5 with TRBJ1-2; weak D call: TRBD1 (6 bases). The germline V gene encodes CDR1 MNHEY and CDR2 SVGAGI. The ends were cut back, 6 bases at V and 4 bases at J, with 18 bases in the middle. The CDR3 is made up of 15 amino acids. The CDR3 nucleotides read TGTGCCAGCAGAGACGGGGGGGGCGCATCCTATGGCTACACCTTC. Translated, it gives CASRDGGGASYGYTF.

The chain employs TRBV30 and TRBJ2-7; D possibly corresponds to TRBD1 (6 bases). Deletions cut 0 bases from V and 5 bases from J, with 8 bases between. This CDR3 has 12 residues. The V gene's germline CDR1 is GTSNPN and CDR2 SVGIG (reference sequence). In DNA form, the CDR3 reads TGTGCCTGGAGTGTACGGACAGACGAGCAGTACTTC. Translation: CAWSVRTDEQYF. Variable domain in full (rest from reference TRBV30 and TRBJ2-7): SQTIHQWPATLVQPVGSPLSLECTVEGTSNPNLYWYRQAAGRGLQLLFYSVGIGQISSEVPQNLSASRPQDRQFILSSKKLLLSDSGFYLCAWSVRTDEQYFGPGTRLTVT.

CDR3: CASSGQNNQPQHF. The DNA for the CDR3 is TGTGCCAGCTCAGGGCAGAACAATCAGCCCCAGCATTTT. The chain has TRBV18 and TRBJ1-5, with no clear D. The CDR3 runs to 13 residues. CDR1 and CDR2 (germline): KGHSH, LQKENI. The V end was cut by 5 bases, the J end by 3 bases, with 8 bases between. Together with reference TRBV18 and TRBJ1-5, the CDR3 gives the full variable domain: NAGVMQNPRHLVRRRGQEARLRCSPMKGHSHVYWYRQLPEEGLKFMVYLQKENIIDESGMPKERFSAEFPKEGPSILRIQQVVRGDSAAYFCASSGQNNQPQHFGDGTRLSIL.

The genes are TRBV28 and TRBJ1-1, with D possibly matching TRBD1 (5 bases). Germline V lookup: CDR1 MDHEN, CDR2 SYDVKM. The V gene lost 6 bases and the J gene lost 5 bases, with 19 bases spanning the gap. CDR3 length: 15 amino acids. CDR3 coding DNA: TGTGCCAGCAGCCCCTCCAAGCGGGGGTCAACTGAAGCTTTCTTT. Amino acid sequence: CASSPSKRGSTEAFF. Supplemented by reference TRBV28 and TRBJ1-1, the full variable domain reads DVKVTQSSRYLVKRTGEKVFLECVQDMDHENMFWYRQDPGLGLRLIYFSYDVKMKEKGDIPEGYSVSREKKERFSLILESASTNQTSMYLCASSPSKRGSTEAFFGQGTRLTVV.

DNA of the CDR3: TGTGCCAGCAGCCCTCAGGTGGTGGGGAGCACCGGGGAGCTGTTTTTT. Translation gives CASSPQVVGSTGELFF. V usage is TRBV5-6 and J usage is TRBJ2-2, with D possibly being TRBD2 (5 bases). The CDR3 contains 16 residues. Germline values: CDR1 SGHDT, CDR2 YYEEEE. Trimming cost V 4 bases and J 4 bases, with 17 bases left between them.

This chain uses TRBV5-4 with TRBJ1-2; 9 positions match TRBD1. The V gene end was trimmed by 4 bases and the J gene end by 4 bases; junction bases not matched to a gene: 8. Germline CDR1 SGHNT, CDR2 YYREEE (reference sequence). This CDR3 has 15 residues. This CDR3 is CASSPGTGPVYGYTF. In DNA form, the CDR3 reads TGTGCCAGCAGCCCCGGGACAGGGCCCGTCTATGGCTACACCTTC.

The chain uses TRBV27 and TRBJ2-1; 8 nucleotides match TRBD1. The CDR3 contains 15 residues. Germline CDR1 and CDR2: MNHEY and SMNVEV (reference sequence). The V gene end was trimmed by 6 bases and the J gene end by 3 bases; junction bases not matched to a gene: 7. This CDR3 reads CASREGQVYYNEQFF. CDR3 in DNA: TGTGCCAGCAGAGAGGGACAGGTGTACTACAATGAGCAGTTCTTC.

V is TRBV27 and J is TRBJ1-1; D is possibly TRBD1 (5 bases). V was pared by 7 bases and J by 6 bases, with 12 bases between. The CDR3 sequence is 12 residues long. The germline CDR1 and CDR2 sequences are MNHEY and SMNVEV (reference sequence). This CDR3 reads CASIGGSPEAFF. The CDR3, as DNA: TGTGCCAGCATCGGGGGGAGCCCTGAAGCTTTCTTT.

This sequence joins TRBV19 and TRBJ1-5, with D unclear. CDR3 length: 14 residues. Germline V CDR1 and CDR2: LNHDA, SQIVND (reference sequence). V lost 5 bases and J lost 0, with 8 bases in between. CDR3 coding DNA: TGTGCCAGTAGTTCGGCGGGTAGCAATCAGCCCCAGCATTTT. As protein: CASSSAGSNQPQHF. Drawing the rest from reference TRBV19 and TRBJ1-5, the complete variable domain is DGGITQSPKYLFRKEGQNVTLSCEQNLNHDAMYWYRQDPGQGLRLIYYSQIVNDFQKGDIAEGYSVSREKKESFPLTVTSAQKNPTAFYLCASSSAGSNQPQHFGDGTRLSIL.

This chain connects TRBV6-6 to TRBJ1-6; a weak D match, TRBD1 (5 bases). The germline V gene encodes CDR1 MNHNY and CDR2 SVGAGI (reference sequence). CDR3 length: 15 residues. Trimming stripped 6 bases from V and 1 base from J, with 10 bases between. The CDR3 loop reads CASRRGGSYNSPLHF. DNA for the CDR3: TGTGCCAGCAGACGGGGGGGGTCCTATAATTCACCCCTCCACTTT.

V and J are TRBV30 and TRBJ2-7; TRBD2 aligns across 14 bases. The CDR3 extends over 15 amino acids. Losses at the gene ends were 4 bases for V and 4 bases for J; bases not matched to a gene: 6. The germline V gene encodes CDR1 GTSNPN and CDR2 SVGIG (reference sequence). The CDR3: CAWTKGTSGSYEQYF. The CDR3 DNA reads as TGTGCCTGGACGAAGGGGACTAGCGGGAGTTACGAGCAGTACTTC.

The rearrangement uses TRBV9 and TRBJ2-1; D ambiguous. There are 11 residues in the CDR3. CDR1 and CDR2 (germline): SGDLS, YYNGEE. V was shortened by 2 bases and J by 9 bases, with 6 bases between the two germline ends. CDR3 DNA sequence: TGTGCCAGCAGCGTGAGTGGTGAGCAGTTCTTC. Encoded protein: CASSVSGEQFF.

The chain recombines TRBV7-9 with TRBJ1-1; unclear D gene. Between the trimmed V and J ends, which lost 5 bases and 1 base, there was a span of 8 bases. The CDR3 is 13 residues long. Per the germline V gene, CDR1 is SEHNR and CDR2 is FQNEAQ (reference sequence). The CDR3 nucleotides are TGTGCCAGCAGCGTAACAGCGAACACTGAAGCTTTCTTT. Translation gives CASSVTANTEAFF.

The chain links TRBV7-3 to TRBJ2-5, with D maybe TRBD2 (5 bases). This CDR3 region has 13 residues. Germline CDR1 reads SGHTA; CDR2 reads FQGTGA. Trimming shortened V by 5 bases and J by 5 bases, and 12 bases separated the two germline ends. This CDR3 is CASSGGSGETQYF. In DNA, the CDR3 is TGTGCCAGCAGCGGCGGCTCGGGGGAGACCCAGTACTTC.

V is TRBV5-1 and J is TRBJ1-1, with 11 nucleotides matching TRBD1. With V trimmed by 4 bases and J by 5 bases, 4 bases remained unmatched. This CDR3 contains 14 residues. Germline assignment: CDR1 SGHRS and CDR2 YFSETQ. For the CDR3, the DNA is TGCGCCAGCAGCGCAGGGACAGGGGGAACTGAAGCTTTCTTT. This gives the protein CASSAGTGGTEAFF.

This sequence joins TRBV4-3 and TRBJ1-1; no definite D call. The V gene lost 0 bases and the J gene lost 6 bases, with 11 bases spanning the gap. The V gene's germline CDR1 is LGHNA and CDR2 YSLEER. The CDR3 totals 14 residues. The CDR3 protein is CASSQDRVGSEAFF. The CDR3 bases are TGCGCCAGCAGCCAAGATCGGGTCGGCTCTGAAGCTTTCTTT.

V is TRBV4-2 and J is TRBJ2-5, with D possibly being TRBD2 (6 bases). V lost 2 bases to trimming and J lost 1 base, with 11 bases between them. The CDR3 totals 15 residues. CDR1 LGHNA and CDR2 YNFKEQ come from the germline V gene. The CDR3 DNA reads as TGTGCCAGCAGCCAACAGGCGGGACTCCAAGAGACCCAGTACTTC. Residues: CASSQQAGLQETQYF.

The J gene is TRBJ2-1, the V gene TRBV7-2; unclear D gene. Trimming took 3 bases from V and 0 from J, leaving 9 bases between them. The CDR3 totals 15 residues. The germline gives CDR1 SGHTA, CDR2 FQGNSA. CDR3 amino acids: CASSLSWSSYNEQFF. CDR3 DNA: TGTGCCAGCAGCTTGAGCTGGAGCTCCTACAATGAGCAGTTCTTC.

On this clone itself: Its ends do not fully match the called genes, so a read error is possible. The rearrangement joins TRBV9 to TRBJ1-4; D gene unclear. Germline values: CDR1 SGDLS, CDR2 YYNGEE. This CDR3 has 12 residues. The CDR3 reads CASSTLDEKLLF. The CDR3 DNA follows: TGTGCCAGCAGCACCCTAGATGAAAAACTGCTTTTT.

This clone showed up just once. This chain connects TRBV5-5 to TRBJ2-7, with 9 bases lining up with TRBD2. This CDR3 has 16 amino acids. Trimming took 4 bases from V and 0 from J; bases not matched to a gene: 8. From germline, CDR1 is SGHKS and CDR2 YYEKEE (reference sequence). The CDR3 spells CASSPYWTSASYEQYF. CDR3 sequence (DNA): TGTGCCAGCAGCCCATACTGGACTAGCGCCTCCTACGAGCAGTACTTC.

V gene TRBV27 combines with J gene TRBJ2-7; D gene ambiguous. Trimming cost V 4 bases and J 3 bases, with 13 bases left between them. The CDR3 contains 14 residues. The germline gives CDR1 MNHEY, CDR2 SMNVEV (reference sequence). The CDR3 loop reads CASSSNTDLYEQYF. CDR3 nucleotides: TGTGCCAGCAGTTCTAACACAGACCTCTACGAGCAGTACTTC.

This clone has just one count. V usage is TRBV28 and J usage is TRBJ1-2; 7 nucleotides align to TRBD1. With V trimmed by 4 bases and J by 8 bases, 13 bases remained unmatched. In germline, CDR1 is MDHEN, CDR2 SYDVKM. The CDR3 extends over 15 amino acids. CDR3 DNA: TGTGCCAGCAGTTACCCTCTCGAGGGGGCGTGGGGCTACACCTTC. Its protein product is CASSYPLEGAWGYTF.

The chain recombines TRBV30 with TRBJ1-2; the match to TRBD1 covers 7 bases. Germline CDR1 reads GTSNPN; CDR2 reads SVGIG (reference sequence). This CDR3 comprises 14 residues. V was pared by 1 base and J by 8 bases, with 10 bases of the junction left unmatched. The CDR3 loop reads CAWSGTGWLRGYTF. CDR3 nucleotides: TGTGCCTGGAGTGGGACAGGTTGGCTAAGGGGCTACACCTTC.

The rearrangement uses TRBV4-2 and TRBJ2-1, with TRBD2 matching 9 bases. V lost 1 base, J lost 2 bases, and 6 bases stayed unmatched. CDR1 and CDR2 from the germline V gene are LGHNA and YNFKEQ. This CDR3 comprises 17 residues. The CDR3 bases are TGTGCCAGCAGCCAAGTGCAAGCGGGAGGCCCCTACAATGAGCAGTTCTTC. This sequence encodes CASSQVQAGGPYNEQFF.

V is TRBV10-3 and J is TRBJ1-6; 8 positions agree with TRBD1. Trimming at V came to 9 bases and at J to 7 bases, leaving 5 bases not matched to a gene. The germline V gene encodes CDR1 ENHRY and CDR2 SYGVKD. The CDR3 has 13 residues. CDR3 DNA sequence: TGTGCCATTTCGGACAGGGAGAATTCACCCCTCCACTTT. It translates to CAISDRENSPLHF.

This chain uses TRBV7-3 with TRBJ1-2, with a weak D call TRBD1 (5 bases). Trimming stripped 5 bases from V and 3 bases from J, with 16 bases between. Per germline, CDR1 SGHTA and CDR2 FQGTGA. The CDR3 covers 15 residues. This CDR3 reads CASSPTGPGDYGYTF. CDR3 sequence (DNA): TGTGCCAGCAGCCCGACGGGACCGGGGGACTATGGCTACACCTTC.

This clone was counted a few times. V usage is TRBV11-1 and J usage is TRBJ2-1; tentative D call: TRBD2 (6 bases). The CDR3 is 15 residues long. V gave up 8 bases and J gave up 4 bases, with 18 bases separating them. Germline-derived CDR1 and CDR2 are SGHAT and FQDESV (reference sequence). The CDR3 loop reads CASCLTGAGYNEQFF. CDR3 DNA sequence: TGTGCCAGCTGTTTGACGGGAGCAGGTTACAATGAGCAGTTCTTC.

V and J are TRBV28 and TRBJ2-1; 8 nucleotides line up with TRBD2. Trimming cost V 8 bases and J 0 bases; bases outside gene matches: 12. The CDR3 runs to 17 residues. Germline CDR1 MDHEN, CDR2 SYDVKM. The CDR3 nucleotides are TGTGCCAGCGCGGGACTAGGGGCCGCCAGCTCCTACAATGAGCAGTTCTTC. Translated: CASAGLGAASSYNEQFF.

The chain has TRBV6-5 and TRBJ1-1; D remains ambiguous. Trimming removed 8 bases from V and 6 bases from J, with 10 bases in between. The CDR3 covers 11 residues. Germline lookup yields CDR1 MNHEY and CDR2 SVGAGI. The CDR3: CASLVGAEAFF. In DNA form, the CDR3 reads TGTGCCAGCCTAGTCGGGGCTGAAGCTTTCTTT.

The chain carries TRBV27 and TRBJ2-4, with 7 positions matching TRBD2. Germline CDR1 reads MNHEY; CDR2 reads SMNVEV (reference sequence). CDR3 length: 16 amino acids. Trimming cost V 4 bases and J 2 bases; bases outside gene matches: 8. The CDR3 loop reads CASSWGGFSSKNIQYF. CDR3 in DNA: TGTGCCAGCAGTTGGGGGGGTTTTAGTTCCAAAAACATTCAGTACTTC.

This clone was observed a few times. The CDR3 sequence: CASSFGQDRGYTF. The DNA for the CDR3 is TGTGCCAGCAGTTTTGGACAGGATCGCGGCTACACCTTC. V gene TRBV12-3 or TRBV12-4 combines with J gene TRBJ1-2; TRBD1 aligns across 7 bases. The ends lost 3 bases at V and 8 bases at J; junction bases unmatched: 6. There are 13 residues in the CDR3.

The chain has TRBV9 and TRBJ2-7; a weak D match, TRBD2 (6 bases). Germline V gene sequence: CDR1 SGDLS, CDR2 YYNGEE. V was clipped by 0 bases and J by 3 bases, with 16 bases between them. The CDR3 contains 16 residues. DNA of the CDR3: TGTGCCAGCAGCGTAGGGGGGGTGGTCGGTCTCTACGAGCAGTACTTC. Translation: CASSVGGVVGLYEQYF.